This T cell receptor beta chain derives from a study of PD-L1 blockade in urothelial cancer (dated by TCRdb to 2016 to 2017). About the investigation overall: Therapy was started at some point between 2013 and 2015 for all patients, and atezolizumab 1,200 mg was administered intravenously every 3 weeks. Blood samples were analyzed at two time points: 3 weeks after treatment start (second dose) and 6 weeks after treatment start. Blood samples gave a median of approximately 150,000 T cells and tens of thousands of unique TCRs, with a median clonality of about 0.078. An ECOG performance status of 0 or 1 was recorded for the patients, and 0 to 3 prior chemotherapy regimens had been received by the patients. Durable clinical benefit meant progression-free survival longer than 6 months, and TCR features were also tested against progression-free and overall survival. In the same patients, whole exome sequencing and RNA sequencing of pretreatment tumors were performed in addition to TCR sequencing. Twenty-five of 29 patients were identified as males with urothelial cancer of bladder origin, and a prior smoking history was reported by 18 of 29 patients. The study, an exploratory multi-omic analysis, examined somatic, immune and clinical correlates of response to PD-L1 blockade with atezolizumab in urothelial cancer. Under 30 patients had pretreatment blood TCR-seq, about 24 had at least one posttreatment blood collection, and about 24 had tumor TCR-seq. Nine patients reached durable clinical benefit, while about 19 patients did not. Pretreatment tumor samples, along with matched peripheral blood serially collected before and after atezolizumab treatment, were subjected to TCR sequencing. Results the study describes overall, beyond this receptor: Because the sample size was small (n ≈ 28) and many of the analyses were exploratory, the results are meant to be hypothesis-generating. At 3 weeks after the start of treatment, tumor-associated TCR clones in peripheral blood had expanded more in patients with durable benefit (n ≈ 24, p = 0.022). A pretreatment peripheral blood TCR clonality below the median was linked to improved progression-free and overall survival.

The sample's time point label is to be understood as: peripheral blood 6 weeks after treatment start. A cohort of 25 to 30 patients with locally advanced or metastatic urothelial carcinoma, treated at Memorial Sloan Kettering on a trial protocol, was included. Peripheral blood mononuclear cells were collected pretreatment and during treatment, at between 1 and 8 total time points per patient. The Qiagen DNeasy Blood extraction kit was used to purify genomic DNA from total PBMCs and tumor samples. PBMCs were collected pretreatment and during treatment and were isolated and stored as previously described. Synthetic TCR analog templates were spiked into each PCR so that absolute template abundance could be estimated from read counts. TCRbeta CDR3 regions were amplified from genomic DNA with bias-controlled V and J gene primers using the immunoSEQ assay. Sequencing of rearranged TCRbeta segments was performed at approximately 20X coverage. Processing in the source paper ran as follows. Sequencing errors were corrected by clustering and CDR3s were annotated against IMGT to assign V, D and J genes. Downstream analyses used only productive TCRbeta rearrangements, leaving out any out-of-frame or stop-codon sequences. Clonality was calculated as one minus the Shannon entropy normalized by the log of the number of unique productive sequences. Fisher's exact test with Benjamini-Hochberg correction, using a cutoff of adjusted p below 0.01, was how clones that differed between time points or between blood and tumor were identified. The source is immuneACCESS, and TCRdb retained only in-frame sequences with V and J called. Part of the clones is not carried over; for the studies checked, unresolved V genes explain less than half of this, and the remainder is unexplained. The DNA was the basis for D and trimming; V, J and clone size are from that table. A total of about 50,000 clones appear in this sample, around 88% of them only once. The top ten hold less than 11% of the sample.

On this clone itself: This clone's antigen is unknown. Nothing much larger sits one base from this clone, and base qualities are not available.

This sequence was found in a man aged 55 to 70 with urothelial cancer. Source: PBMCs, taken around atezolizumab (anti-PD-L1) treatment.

The nucleotide sequence reads TGCAGCGTTGATGGTACAGGGACCGATGAGCAGTTCTTC. Translated, this gives CSVDGTGTDEQFF. The sequence is built from TRBV29-1 and TRBJ2-1; TRBD1 might be the D gene, on 6 matching bases. From a lookup of the germline V gene, CDR1 and CDR2 are SQVTM and ANQGSEA. Cut back by 3 bases and 8 bases, the V and J ends lie 14 bases apart. Counted from cysteine to phenylalanine, this CDR3 has 13 amino acids. Only the CDR3 region is kept as DNA, spanning 39 bases read in frame from base 1.